This record covers a single T cell receptor beta chain. TCRdb's copy holds only in-frame clones and misses some; the assay was immunoSEQ multiplex PCR. The sample consists of approximately 18,000 clones, over 75% of them appearing once. The sample originates from a study of technical replicates of blood from several donors. From germline, CDR1 is KGHSY and CDR2 FQNENV. Trimming removed 2 bases at V and 8 bases at J, with 10 bases between. The CDR3 loop spans 13 amino acids. The receptor's source is a human donor in good health. Some clones in this sample may be carry-over from other donors' samples. The specimen sequenced was PBMCs. This chain joins TRBV16 and TRBJ1-3; D is uncertain. For the CDR3, the DNA is TGTGCCAGCAGCCAAGGCAGGTCGGACACCATATATTTT. This codes for CASSQGRSDTIYF.